This T cell receptor (beta chain) is drawn from a study of blood T cell repertoires in COVID-19. Background on the study: COVID-19 samples collected from the United States, Italy and Spain covered acute and convalescent phases. T cells, B-cell-depleted T cells, or PBMCs supplied cDNA or gDNA.

CDR3 size: 16 residues. V trimming: 2 bases; J trimming: 7 bases; junction bases outside the gene matches: 14. The germline V gene has CDR1 KGHSH and CDR2 LQKENI. Per the study methods: Amplifying reference gene primers gave estimates of nucleated cell counts. Assay used: immunoSEQ multiplex PCR; TCRdb lists only in-frame clones, some missing. The V and J calls and clone size were taken over from that table, and D and trimming were inferred from the DNA. The sample includes some 380,000 clones, roughly 86% of them seen just once. The sequenced sample consisted of peripheral blood. The TCR comes from a human donor with acute or convalescent COVID-19. The donor label of this sample is uncertain. The V call is TRBV18, the J call TRBJ2-7; 7 nucleotides line up with TRBD1. CDR3: CASSPGTESLSREQYF. DNA of the CDR3: TGTGCCAGCTCACCAGGGACAGAGAGTCTATCGCGGGAGCAGTACTTC. Filled out from reference TRBV18 and TRBJ2-7, the complete variable domain reads NAGVMQNPRHLVRRRGQEARLRCSPMKGHSHVYWYRQLPEEGLKFMVYLQKENIIDESGMPKERFSAEFPKEGPSILRIQQVVRGDSAAYFCASSPGTESLSREQYFGPGTRLTVT.